The 30 T cell receptor beta chains in this list originate from one sample, sequenced in a study of blood T cell repertoires in COVID-19. Generated by immunoSEQ multiplex PCR, the TCRdb table keeps only in-frame clones and is missing some. The sample includes about 55,000 clones, more than 70% of them seen just once. The source material was peripheral blood. These receptors were obtained from a man in his fifties or sixties with active COVID-19.

The chain is built from TRBV19 and TRBJ2-7, with TRBD2 matching over 11 bases. The CDR3 length is 14 residues. The junction had 8 bases not matched to a gene; V was cut back by 9 bases and J by 4 bases. Germline V gene data show CDR1 as LNHDA and CDR2 as SQIVND (reference sequence). CDR3 sequence: CASSYRLAGYEQYF. The DNA of the CDR3 is TGTGCCAGCTCCTATAGACTAGCGGGGTACGAGCAGTACTTC.

J is TRBJ2-7 and V is TRBV11-2; no firm D call. V was clipped by 1 base and J by 6 bases, with 4 bases between them. The CDR3 totals 11 residues. The germline V gene has CDR1 SGHAT and CDR2 FQNNGV. CDR3 loop: CASSLAVEQYF. CDR3 DNA: TGTGCCAGCAGCTTAGCGGTCGAGCAGTACTTC.

The J gene is TRBJ1-1, the V gene TRBV7-2, with D perhaps matching TRBD1 (6 bases). Trimming removed 1 base from V and 5 bases from J, with 14 bases in between. This CDR3 region has 15 residues. Germline assignment: CDR1 SGHTA and CDR2 FQGNSA. The CDR3 here is CASSLEPRGNTEAFF. In nucleotides, the CDR3 is TGTGCCAGCAGCTTAGAACCCAGGGGAAATACTGAAGCTTTCTTT.

This chain uses TRBV4-2 with TRBJ2-1; 12 nucleotides agree with TRBD2. V trimming: 2 bases; J trimming: 5 bases; junction bases outside the gene matches: 1. CDR1 LGHNA and CDR2 YNFKEQ come from the germline V gene. This CDR3 comprises 15 residues. The CDR3, as DNA: TGTGCCAGCAGCCAATGGACTAGCGGGGACAATGAGCAGTTCTTC. The encoded protein is CASSQWTSGDNEQFF.

The chain combines TRBV5-6 with TRBJ2-3; unclear D gene. The ends were cut back, 4 bases at V and 2 bases at J, with 5 bases in the middle. CDR1 and CDR2 (germline): SGHDT, YYEEEE. The CDR3 runs 12 residues. This chain's CDR3 is CASSRDTDTQYF. CDR3 coding DNA: TGTGCCAGCAGCAGAGACACAGATACGCAGTATTTT.

This rearrangement joins TRBV29-1 to TRBJ2-7; a possible D gene is TRBD1 (5 bases). The CDR3 extends over 14 amino acids. The V and J ends lost 5 bases and 2 bases respectively, with 16 bases between them. CDR1 SQVTM and CDR2 ANQGSEA come from the germline V gene. The CDR3 sequence: CSVLGRATPYEQYF. The CDR3, as DNA: TGCAGCGTTTTGGGCAGGGCTACCCCCTACGAGCAGTACTTC.

The sample holds one count of this clone. The V and J genes are TRBV6-6 and TRBJ2-7; tentative D call: TRBD2 (5 bases). The CDR3 contains 15 residues. Trimming cost V 0 bases and J 7 bases, with 16 bases left between them. Germline V gene lookup returns CDR1 MNHNY and CDR2 SVGAGI (reference sequence). CDR3 sequence: CASSYSMVATGEQYF. The CDR3 nucleotides read TGTGCCAGCAGTTACTCGATGGTGGCGACGGGGGAGCAGTACTTC.

The V gene is TRBV5-5, the J gene TRBJ2-1; D is ambiguous. There are 13 residues in the CDR3. V was pared by 5 bases and J by 0 bases, with 6 bases between. Germline V CDR1 and CDR2: SGHKS, YYEKEE (reference sequence). CDR3 amino acids: CASSRSSYNEQFF. The CDR3 DNA is TGTGCCAGCAGTCGTAGCTCCTACAATGAGCAGTTCTTC.

The chain recombines TRBV21-1 with TRBJ2-7; the table assigns TRBD2, which was not confirmed against the DNA. TRBV21-1 is a recognized pseudogene. The length of the CDR3 is 15 residues. CDR3 sequence: CASSPSSGVTYEQYF. CDR3 bases: TGTGCCAGCAGCCCCTCTAGCGGAGTTACCTACGAGCAGTACTTC.

The CDR3 sequence: CASSLPGLAGAKETQYF. The CDR3, as DNA: TGCGCCAGCAGTCTACCTGGACTAGCGGGAGCTAAGGAGACCCAGTACTTC. The chain carries TRBV5-1 and TRBJ2-5; 13 bases line up with TRBD2. Germline assignment: CDR1 SGHRS and CDR2 YFSETQ. The V segment lost 5 bases and the J segment 5 bases; nucleotides outside the gene matches: 12. This CDR3 is 17 amino acids long. Complete variable domain (other parts from reference TRBV5-1 and TRBJ2-5): KAGVTQTPRYLIKTRGQQVTLSCSPISGHRSVSWYQQTPGQGLQFLFEYFSETQRNKGNFPGRFSGRQFSNSRSEMNVSTLELGDSALYLCASSLPGLAGAKETQYFGPGTRLLVL.

The chain uses TRBV18 and TRBJ1-3, with D maybe TRBD1 (5 bases). Trimming left V 3 bases short and J 0 bases short, with 6 bases between. Per germline, CDR1 KGHSH and CDR2 LQKENI. The CDR3 spans 14 residues. The CDR3 DNA reads as TGTGCCAGCTCACCTCAGGGCTCTGGAAACACCATATATTTT. Protein product: CASSPQGSGNTIYF.

V and J are TRBV3-1 (or the pseudogene TRBV3-2) and TRBJ2-3; 9 bases are a match to TRBD2. This CDR3 region has 16 residues. Germline assignment: CDR1 LGHDT and CDR2 YNNKEL (reference sequence). J lost 6 bases, V lost 1 base, and 8 bases had no gene match. CDR3 sequence reads: CASSQGTSEISDTQYF. CDR3 sequence (DNA): TGTGCCAGCAGCCAAGGGACTAGCGAGATTTCGGATACGCAGTATTTT.

This chain joins TRBV5-1 and TRBJ1-1; D is unresolved. CDR1 is SGHRS and CDR2 is YFSETQ in the germline V gene. The CDR3 length is 14 residues. The germline V and J ends were trimmed by 4 bases and 0 bases, with 10 bases remaining between them. CDR3 sequence (DNA): TGCGCCAGCAGCCTATCCTCCGTGAACACTGAAGCTTTCTTT. It encodes CASSLSSVNTEAFF.

The V gene is TRBV9, the J gene TRBJ2-1; TRBD2 matches 10 bases. CDR1 and CDR2 from the germline V gene are SGDLS and YYNGEE. V shed 4 bases and J 1 base; nucleotides not matched to a gene: 2. The CDR3 covers 15 residues. CDR3 in amino acids: CASSRTSGSYNEQFF. For the CDR3, the DNA is TGTGCCAGCAGCCGGACTAGCGGATCCTACAATGAGCAGTTCTTC.

V usage is TRBV6-5 and J usage is TRBJ1-5, with 7 bases that match TRBD1. Germline V gene sequence: CDR1 MNHEY, CDR2 SVGAGI. There are 14 residues in the CDR3. V lost 4 bases to trimming and J lost 6 bases; unmatched junction nucleotides: 6. The CDR3 is CASSSTGNGQPQHF. The DNA for the CDR3 is TGTGCCAGCAGTTCGACAGGGAATGGTCAGCCCCAGCATTTT.

The chain is built from TRBV27 and TRBJ1-4; possible D gene TRBD1, 6 bases. Germline V gives CDR1 MNHEY, CDR2 SMNVEV (reference sequence). This CDR3 spans 14 amino acids. Trimming stripped 8 bases from V and 6 bases from J, with 16 bases between. CDR3 protein: CASPCRGGDEKLFF. The CDR3 DNA sequence: TGTGCCAGCCCTTGCCGGGGGGGCGATGAAAAACTGTTTTTT.

This clone occurred once. The chain links TRBV6-5 to TRBJ2-7, with 9 nucleotides matching TRBD1. This CDR3 comprises 12 residues. CDR1 MNHEY and CDR2 SVGAGI come from the germline V gene. Losses at the gene ends were 6 bases for V and 6 bases for J; bases not matched to a gene: 3. Here the CDR3 DNA reads TGTGCCAGCAGACAGGGGGCGGGCGAGCAGTACTTC. Amino acid sequence: CASRQGAGEQYF.

The chain recombines TRBV20-1 with TRBJ1-2; 7 nucleotides align to TRBD1. The ends lost 5 bases at V and 8 bases at J; junction bases unmatched: 5. The CDR3 consists of 11 residues. Germline V gives CDR1 DFQATT, CDR2 SNEGSKA (reference sequence). The CDR3 sequence: CSAAGTEGYTF. The CDR3 coding sequence is TGCAGTGCTGCCGGGACAGAAGGCTACACCTTC.

This chain links TRBV19 with TRBJ2-5; TRBD2 agrees at 7 bases. The length of the CDR3 is 15 residues. Germline values: CDR1 LNHDA, CDR2 SQIVND (reference sequence). After removal of 3 bases from V and 1 base from J, the junction contained 5 bases not matched to a gene. The CDR3 coding sequence is TGTGCCAGTAGTATGGTAATAGCGGGCCAAGAGACCCAGTACTTC. Amino acids: CASSMVIAGQETQYF.

This chain uses TRBV19 with TRBJ2-3, with 7 bases aligning to TRBD1. V trimming: 6 bases; J trimming: 2 bases; junction bases outside the gene matches: 5. The length of the CDR3 is 14 residues. Germline values: CDR1 LNHDA, CDR2 SQIVND (reference sequence). CDR3 coding DNA: TGTGCCAGTAGCGACAGGGTCTCCACAGATACGCAGTATTTT. Protein sequence: CASSDRVSTDTQYF.

The chain couples TRBV5-6 to TRBJ1-1; 8 bases align to TRBD1. V shed 0 bases and J 4 bases; nucleotides not matched to a gene: 5. The CDR3 spans 15 residues. Germline CDR1 is SGHDT and CDR2 is YYEEEE. In DNA form, the CDR3 reads TGTGCCAGCAGCTTGGAGCAGGGGGCGCGCACTGAAGCTTTCTTT. Residues: CASSLEQGARTEAFF.

CDR3 amino acids: CASSSRGETQYF. CDR3 DNA: TGCGCCAGCAGCTCGAGGGGGGAGACCCAGTACTTC. The gene calls are TRBV5-1 and TRBJ2-5; D perhaps matches TRBD1 (6 bases). CDR1 and CDR2 (germline): SGHRS, YFSETQ. Between the trimmed V and J ends, which lost 3 bases and 5 bases, there was a span of 8 bases. CDR3 length equals 12 residues.

The chain uses TRBV19 and TRBJ2-4; 9 bases agree with TRBD1. This CDR3 has 16 amino acids. V shed 5 bases, J shed 0 bases, and the junction held 5 bases outside the gene matches. In germline, CDR1 is LNHDA, CDR2 SQIVND (reference sequence). The CDR3 nucleotides are TGTGCCAGTAGTCCTGGGACAGGGCGAGCCAAAAACATTCAGTACTTC. Translation gives CASSPGTGRAKNIQYF.

In its sample, this clone was seen once. The chain employs TRBV10-2 and TRBJ2-3; 13 bases line up with TRBD2. Unmatched junction bases numbered 4, after V lost 8 bases and J lost 2 bases. The CDR3 is made up of 15 amino acids. The V gene's germline CDR1 is WSHSY and CDR2 SAAADI. CDR3 nucleotide sequence: TGCGCCAGCGCGGGACTAGCGGGACCCACAGATACGCAGTATTTT. The encoded protein is CASAGLAGPTDTQYF.

The chain couples TRBV25-1 to TRBJ1-1; D gene ambiguous. Germline loops: CDR1 MGHDK, CDR2 SYGVNS. The CDR3 spans 14 residues. Trimming removed 4 bases from V and 1 base from J, with 10 bases in between. The CDR3 bases are TGTGCCAGCAGTGCCACTATTACGAACACTGAAGCTTTCTTT. Amino acids: CASSATITNTEAFF.

The chain links TRBV3-1 (or the pseudogene TRBV3-2) to TRBJ1-4; D unresolved. CDR1 and CDR2 (germline): LGHDT, YNNKEL (reference sequence). V was trimmed by 4 bases and J by 4 bases, leaving 16 bases between them. CDR3 length: 16 residues. The CDR3 region is CASSRLGRRDNEKLFF. The CDR3, as DNA: TGTGCCAGCAGCCGGCTGGGGAGACGGGATAATGAAAAACTGTTTTTT.

The CDR3 loop reads CASSVQGFTGEQYF. In DNA form, the CDR3 reads TGTGCCAGTAGTGTACAGGGCTTTACGGGCGAGCAGTACTTC. The rearrangement links TRBV19 to TRBJ2-7; TRBD1 is a possible D gene (6 bases). Germline V lookup: CDR1 LNHDA, CDR2 SQIVND (reference sequence). The CDR3 totals 14 residues. The germline V and J ends were trimmed by 5 bases and 6 bases, with 17 bases remaining between them.

The DNA for the CDR3 is TGTGCCAGCAGTGCGGGACTAGTCAATGAGCAGTTCTTC. As protein: CASSAGLVNEQFF. The J gene is TRBJ2-1, the V gene TRBV2, with 8 bases fitting TRBD2. In germline, CDR1 is SNHLY, CDR2 FYNNEI. This CDR3 is 13 amino acids long. Trimming at V came to 4 bases and at J to 6 bases, leaving 2 bases not matched to a gene.

This rearrangement joins TRBV11-2 to TRBJ2-1, with TRBD2 matching 11 bases. Germline loops: CDR1 SGHAT, CDR2 FQNNGV. The CDR3 sequence is 15 residues long. The V and J ends lost 3 bases and 6 bases, in that order; junction bases with no gene match: 4. The CDR3 region has the DNA TGTGCCAGCAGCTTTGGACTAGCGGGTCCCAATGAGCAGTTCTTC. Its protein is CASSFGLAGPNEQFF.

The chain uses TRBV5-1 and TRBJ2-1, with 9 bases fitting TRBD2. Germline loops: CDR1 SGHRS, CDR2 YFSETQ. The CDR3 runs 15 residues. The ends lost 0 bases at V and 5 bases at J; junction bases unmatched: 3. CDR3 sequence (DNA): TGCGCCAGCAGCTTGGTTGCTAGCGGGAACAATGAGCAGTTCTTC. The encoded protein is CASSLVASGNNEQFF.